This T cell receptor (beta chain) was observed in a study of Graves' ophthalmopathy and Graves' hyperthyroidism. Per the germline V gene, CDR1 is SNHLY and CDR2 is FYNNEI. Trimming took 6 bases from V and 1 from J; bases not matched to a gene: 11. The CDR3 has 16 residues. The authors amplified TCR beta CDR3 regions from RNA transcripts. First-round RT-PCR used HTBI primers; second-round multiplex PCR followed. Each CDR3 protein is one row after TCRdb ran MiXCR on the multiplex PCR reads. The sample carries about 740,000 distinct CDR3 sequences, 40% recorded once. The J gene is TRBJ2-5, the V gene TRBV2, with 7 bases that match TRBD1. The sequence derives from an adult man with Graves' ophthalmopathy. Sequenced sample: peripheral blood. CDR3 DNA sequence: TGTGCCAGCAGCCCACAGGGGCAGTGGGGCCAAGAGACCCAGTACTTC. It translates to CASSPQGQWGQETQYF.